This TCR beta chain emerged from a study of vaccination effects on CD4 cells after COVID-19. Clones were sequenced by immunoSEQ multiplex PCR, and TCRdb holds only the in-frame ones, with some missing. The sample contains around 79,000 clones, roughly 74% of which appear only once. Concerning this clone itself: Antigen: not known.

Per germline, CDR1 KGHSH and CDR2 LQKENI. J gave up 5 bases and V 6 bases, and 13 bases lay outside the gene matches. CDR3 length equals 16 residues. With the ViraFEST assay, the study expanded antigen-specific CD4+ T cells using viral peptide pools, then sequenced them. Following culture for more than 9 days, CD4+ T cells were isolated. The chain is built from TRBV18 and TRBJ1-1, with 9 bases lining up with TRBD1. The sequencing here drew on CD4+ T cells from PBMCs cultured with HCoV-229E spike peptides, taken before COVID-19 vaccination. This receptor was obtained from a human donor who received a COVID-19 vaccine. The CDR3 region has the DNA TGTGCCAGCTCGAGACAGGGGGTAGGAGCTAAAACTGAAGCTTTCTTT. Its translation: CASSRQGVGAKTEAFF.